This T cell receptor beta chain comes out of a study of T cell changes during pregnancy in multiple sclerosis. Profiling relied on immunoSEQ multiplex PCR, and the TCRdb table lists in-frame clones only, not all of them. The sample yields some 49,000 clones, almost 90% seen once. The receptor's source is a female donor in good health, enrolled as a control in a pregnancy study. The source material was peripheral blood, sampled after pregnancy.

CDR3: CASSLRDRGSYNEQFF. In DNA, the CDR3 is TGCGCCAGCAGCTTGCGGGACAGAGGATCCTACAATGAGCAGTTCTTC. This chain joins TRBV5-1 and TRBJ2-1, with TRBD1 identical over 7 bases. V lost 1 base, J lost 1 base, and 5 bases stayed unmatched. Germline V gene lookup returns CDR1 SGHRS and CDR2 YFSETQ. CDR3 length: 16 amino acids.